This T cell receptor beta chain originates from a study of T cells in women clearing cervical HPV infection. Trimming at V came to 7 bases and at J to 4 bases, leaving 8 bases not matched to a gene. Germline V gives CDR1 SNHLY, CDR2 FYNNEI. This CDR3 has 14 residues. A word on this clone: The observed sequence ends 3 residues before the CDR3 terminus, with the missing tail filled in from the germline J gene.

TCR beta CDR3 amplified by multiplex PCR from roughly 1,300 ng genomic DNA. Measured with immunoSEQ multiplex PCR; TCRdb has only the in-frame clones, and not every one. The sample features fewer than 35,000 clones, with about 7% in its top ten. The rearrangement joins TRBV2 to TRBJ2-7; TRBD1 agrees at 9 bases. This receptor was obtained from a woman between 18 and 75 years old with a cervical HPV16 infection that either progressed to CIN3+ or cleared (not recorded which). Sequenced input: blood buffy coat. The CDR3 sequence: CASNLDRGGYEQYF. CDR3 bases read: TGTGCCAGCAATCTGGACAGGGGAGGTTACGAG.